This T cell receptor beta chain was captured in a study of cytomegalovirus exposure and HLA in healthy donors. With respect to this clone: What it binds is not known.

Study-level findings and limits: A classifier reportedly called cytomegalovirus status with high sensitivity and specificity. The availability of immune exposure information extended only to CMV serostatus.

Trimming removed 5 bases from V and 1 base from J; junction bases left unmatched: 7. The CDR3 runs 15 residues. The V gene's germline CDR1 is MDHEN and CDR2 SYDVKM. All donors participated as healthy donors of bone marrow. Donors sampled were nominally healthy, though unrecorded immune exposures were likely. Use of 60 Vbeta and 13 Jbeta primers characterized the PCR. The assay was immunoSEQ multiplex PCR, and TCRdb's table has in-frame clones only and misses some. This sample has around 160,000 clones; around 83% occur once, and the top ten carry 4.1%. The sequencing sample was made of PBMCs. The chain is built from TRBV28 and TRBJ2-7; TRBD1 agrees at 8 bases. This receptor was obtained from a man aged 45-65 years in good health and CMV-seropositive. In nucleotides, the CDR3 is TGTGCCAGCAGTCGCCCGGGACAGGCTTCCTACGAGCAGTACTTC. Residues: CASSRPGQASYEQYF.